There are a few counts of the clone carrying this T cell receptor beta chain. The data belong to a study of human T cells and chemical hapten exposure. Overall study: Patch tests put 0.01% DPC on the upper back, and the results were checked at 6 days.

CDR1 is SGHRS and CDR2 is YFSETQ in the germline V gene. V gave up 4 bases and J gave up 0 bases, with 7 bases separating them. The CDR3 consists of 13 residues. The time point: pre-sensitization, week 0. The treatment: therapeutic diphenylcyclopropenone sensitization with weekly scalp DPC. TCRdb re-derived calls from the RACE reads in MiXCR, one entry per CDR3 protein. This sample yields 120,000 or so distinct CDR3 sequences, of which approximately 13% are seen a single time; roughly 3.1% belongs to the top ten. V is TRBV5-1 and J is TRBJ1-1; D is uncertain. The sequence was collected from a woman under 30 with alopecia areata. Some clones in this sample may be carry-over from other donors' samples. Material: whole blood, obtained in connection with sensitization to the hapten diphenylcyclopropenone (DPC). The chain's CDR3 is CASSKHLNTEAFF. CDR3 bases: TGCGCCAGCAGCAAGCACCTGAACACTGAAGCTTTCTTT.